Presented here are 13 T cell receptor beta chains from one specimen sequenced in a study of PD-L1 blockade in urothelial cancer. The data were produced by immunoSEQ multiplex PCR, yet TCRdb's version contains in-frame clones alone and is incomplete. The data hold fewer than 90,000 clones, with approximately 90% observed a single time. Time point in this sample: peripheral blood 6 weeks after treatment start. This material consisted of PBMCs, taken around atezolizumab (anti-PD-L1) treatment. The receptors shown here come from a woman aged 80 or over with urothelial cancer.

The V gene is TRBV10-1, the J gene TRBJ2-7; TRBD1 is a possible D gene (5 bases). This CDR3 spans 13 amino acids. V shed 5 bases and J shed 4 bases, with 12 bases lying between them. CDR1 is WNHNN and CDR2 is SYGVQD in the germline V gene (reference sequence). The CDR3 region is CASSPDTYYEQYF. The CDR3 nucleotides are TGCGCCAGCAGTCCGGACACTTATTACGAGCAGTACTTC.

V usage is TRBV30 and J usage is TRBJ1-3; tentative D call: TRBD1 (5 bases). CDR3 length: 13 residues. In germline, CDR1 is GTSNPN, CDR2 SVGIG (reference sequence). With 5 bases removed from V and 2 bases from J, the gap between germline ends came to 10 bases. The CDR3 protein is CAWRGGAGNTIYF. The CDR3 DNA sequence: TGTGCCTGGCGAGGAGGGGCTGGAAACACCATATATTTT.

The chain couples TRBV6-1 to TRBJ1-5; 10 nucleotides agree with TRBD1. J was trimmed by 6 bases and V by 8 bases; bases with no gene match: 10. Germline V lookup: CDR1 MNHNS, CDR2 SASEGT. The CDR3 spans 15 residues. CDR3 bases: TGTGCCAGCCTTAAAGACAGGGGGCTTGGTCAGCCCCAGCATTTT. Translated, it gives CASLKDRGLGQPQHF.

The V gene is TRBV5-5, the J gene TRBJ1-4; possibly TRBD1 for D (5 bases). V lost 0 bases, J lost 0 bases, and 12 bases lay in between. Germline values: CDR1 SGHKS, CDR2 YYEKEE (reference sequence). The CDR3 consists of 17 residues. Here the CDR3 reads CASSLGQQQATNEKLFF. The CDR3 DNA is TGTGCCAGCAGCTTGGGACAGCAACAAGCAACTAATGAAAAACTGTTTTTT.

The V call is TRBV27, the J call TRBJ1-5; TRBD1 is a possible D gene (6 bases). The length of the CDR3 is 14 residues. V lost 4 bases and J 2 bases, leaving 9 bases between the germline ends. CDR1 and CDR2 from the germline V gene are MNHEY and SMNVEV (reference sequence). The CDR3 DNA reads as TGTGCCAGCAGTTCATGGACAGGCAATCAGCCCCAGCATTTT. Translated: CASSSWTGNQPQHF.

This chain uses TRBV18 with TRBJ1-3, with D possibly TRBD1 on 5 matching bases. V was pared by 5 bases and J by 4 bases, with 18 bases between. CDR1 is KGHSH, CDR2 LQKENI, per germline. The CDR3 runs 16 residues. CDR3: CASSDVGWGIGNTIYF. The CDR3 bases are TGTGCCAGCTCAGACGTTGGTTGGGGCATCGGAAACACCATATATTTT.

This chain's CDR3 is CASLSWGRGGTGELFF. The CDR3, as DNA: TGTGCCAGCCTATCTTGGGGGAGGGGCGGCACCGGGGAGCTGTTTTTT. This chain links TRBV27 with TRBJ2-2; 7 bases match TRBD2. V was clipped by 8 bases and J by 4 bases; unmatched bases: 13. Germline V CDR1 and CDR2: MNHEY, SMNVEV (reference sequence). The CDR3 consists of 16 residues.

This rearrangement joins TRBV5-4 to TRBJ2-7; TRBD1 matches at 9 bases. V was clipped by 10 bases and J by 6 bases; unmatched bases: 11. Germline V gene lookup returns CDR1 SGHNT and CDR2 YYREEE (reference sequence). The CDR3 runs to 13 residues. This CDR3 is CAGRMGTGSEQYF. The CDR3 nucleotides are TGTGCCGGTAGGATGGGGACAGGGAGCGAGCAGTACTTC.

The chain recombines TRBV5-1 with TRBJ1-1; 7 positions match TRBD1. V lost 0 bases and J lost 8; bases outside the gene matches: 4. The CDR3 has 13 residues. Looked up from germline, CDR1 is SGHRS and CDR2 is YFSETQ. This CDR3 reads CASSLGDRVEAFF. The CDR3 nucleotides are TGCGCCAGCAGCTTGGGGGACAGAGTAGAAGCTTTCTTT.

This clone has a single count. J is TRBJ2-3 and V is TRBV18; D call uncertain. Between the trimmed V and J ends, which lost 6 bases and 2 bases, there was a span of 6 bases. Per the germline V gene, CDR1 is KGHSH and CDR2 is LQKENI. This CDR3 has 12 amino acids. The CDR3 sequence: CASSRYTDTQYF. CDR3 DNA sequence: TGTGCCAGCTCCCGCTACACAGATACGCAGTATTTT.

The V call is TRBV5-4, the J call TRBJ2-1; the match to TRBD2 covers 12 bases. V lost 4 bases, J lost 0 bases, and 11 bases stayed unmatched. CDR3 size: 19 residues. Germline CDR1 is SGHNT and CDR2 is YYREEE (reference sequence). CDR3 loop: CASSLGGLAGINSYNEQFF. CDR3 sequence (DNA): TGTGCCAGCAGCCTGGGGGGACTAGCGGGTATTAACTCCTACAATGAGCAGTTCTTC.

The chain joins TRBV28 to TRBJ2-3, with a tentative D call TRBD1 (6 bases). V was clipped by 10 bases and J by 0 bases, with 17 bases between them. The CDR3 is 15 residues long. Germline-derived CDR1 and CDR2 are MDHEN and SYDVKM. The CDR3 nucleotides are TGTGCCACCACAAGGGGGAGTTCTAGCACAGATACGCAGTATTTT. Protein product: CATTRGSSSTDTQYF.

Comment on this clone: This CDR3 is also generated by other DNA sequences in the sample. The J gene is TRBJ1-2, the V gene TRBV7-9; D not certain. CDR1 and CDR2 (germline): SEHNR, FQNEAQ (reference sequence). Trimming pared 5 bases from V and 8 bases from J, leaving 12 bases between. The CDR3 loop spans 12 amino acids. The CDR3 sequence is CASSPLGGGYTF. CDR3 nucleotides: TGTGCCAGCAGCCCGCTGGGAGGGGGCTACACCTTC.